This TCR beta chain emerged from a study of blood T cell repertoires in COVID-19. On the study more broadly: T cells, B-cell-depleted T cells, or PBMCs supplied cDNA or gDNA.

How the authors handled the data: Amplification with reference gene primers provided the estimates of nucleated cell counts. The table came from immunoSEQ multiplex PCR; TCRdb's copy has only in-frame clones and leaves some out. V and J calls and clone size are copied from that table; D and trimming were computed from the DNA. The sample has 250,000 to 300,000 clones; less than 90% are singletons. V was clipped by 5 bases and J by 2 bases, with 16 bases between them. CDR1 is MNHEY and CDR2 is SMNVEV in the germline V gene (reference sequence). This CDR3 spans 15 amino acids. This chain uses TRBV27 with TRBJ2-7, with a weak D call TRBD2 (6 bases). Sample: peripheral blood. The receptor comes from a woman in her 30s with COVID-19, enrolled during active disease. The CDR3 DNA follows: TGTGCCAGCAGTCTCATCCCCGGGGGAACCTACGAGCAGTACTTC. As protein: CASSLIPGGTYEQYF.